The present TCR beta chain was sequenced within a study of Graves' ophthalmopathy and Graves' hyperthyroidism. Scientists amplified the TCR beta CDR3 regions from RNA transcripts. First-round RT-PCR employed HTBI primers, with a second-round multiplex PCR after it. TCRdb called the multiplex PCR reads again in MiXCR, with one record for every CDR3 protein. The repertoire consists of 300,000 to 350,000 distinct CDR3 sequences, with roughly 16% occurring once and the leading ten covering about 12%. This clonotype showed up many times. Germline-derived CDR1 and CDR2 are MNHEY and SVGAGI. CDR3 length: 15 residues. Trimming pared 0 bases from V and 1 base from J, leaving 9 bases between. The diagnosis was founded upon clinical symptoms, serum thyroxine, TRAb, thyroid ultrasound and orbital computed tomography.

The clonotype comes from an adult man with Graves' ophthalmopathy. The V gene is TRBV6-5, the J gene TRBJ2-5; D ambiguous. The specimen sequenced was peripheral blood. The CDR3 nucleotides read TGTGCCAGCAGTTACTCGACCCTAGTCCAAGAGACCCAGTACTTC. Translating gives CASSYSTLVQETQYF.